Shown below are 27 T cell receptor beta chains from a single sample sequenced in a study of breast tumors, draining lymph nodes, adjacent tissues. MiXCR was run by TCRdb on the multiplex PCR reads, yielding one entry per CDR3 protein. The repertoire holds roughly 80,000 distinct CDR3 sequences, with roughly a fifth as singletons. Axillary draining lymph nodes of breast cancer patients supplied the node samples. Specimen: axillary lymph node tissue. Receptor source: a female donor with breast cancer. Some clones in this sample may be carry-over from other donors' samples.

This clonotype came up many times. The V gene is TRBV20-1, the J gene TRBJ2-3; the match to TRBD2 covers 11 bases. Germline V gene lookup returns CDR1 DFQATT and CDR2 SNEGSKA (reference sequence). CDR3 length: 16 residues. With 6 bases clipped from V and 4 bases from J, the junction kept 12 bases outside the gene matches. The CDR3, as DNA: TGCAGTGCCCCGCGAATAGCGGGAGGGCCCGCAGATACGCAGTATTTT. This translates into CSAPRIAGGPADTQYF.

Comment on this clonotype: A clone one base away is much larger, so this may be a read error. The chain combines TRBV4-1 with TRBJ2-1, with 8 nucleotides matching TRBD2. CDR1 is MGHRA, CDR2 YSYEKL, per germline. There are 15 residues in the CDR3. The CDR3 reads CASSTSSGSYNGQFF. CDR3 nucleotides: TGCGCCAGCAGCACTTCTAGCGGGTCCTACAATGGGCAGTTCTTC.

In its sample, this clonotype was seen many times. This chain connects TRBV5-6 to TRBJ2-3; D is ambiguous. V gave up 4 bases and J gave up 0 bases, with 12 bases separating them. The CDR3 sequence is 15 residues long. The germline gives CDR1 SGHDT, CDR2 YYEEEE. CDR3 residues: CASSPDLSSTDTQYF. CDR3 in DNA: TGTGCCAGCAGCCCCGACCTGTCTAGCACAGATACGCAGTATTTT.

The rearrangement joins TRBV10-3 to TRBJ1-1; D not certain. This CDR3 is built from 12 residues. Germline loops: CDR1 ENHRY, CDR2 SYGVKD. V was cut by 3 bases and J by 6 bases, with 8 bases left in between. The CDR3 sequence: CAISEGTSEAFF. The CDR3 DNA reads TGTGCCATCAGTGAAGGTACGTCTGAAGCTTTCTTT.

This clonotype was seen more than once but under ten times. This chain connects TRBV6-2 or TRBV6-3 to TRBJ2-2; 11 nucleotides align to TRBD2. After removal of 5 bases from V and 6 bases from J, the junction contained 8 bases not matched to a gene. This CDR3 contains 16 residues. Germline V CDR1 and CDR2: MNHEY, SVGEGT. This CDR3 reads CASSPSLAGEAGELFF. The DNA of the CDR3 is TGTGCCAGCAGTCCTTCACTAGCGGGAGAGGCCGGGGAGCTGTTTTTT.

This clonotype came up many times. The chain links TRBV6-2 or TRBV6-3 to TRBJ2-3; TRBD2 matches 11 bases. This CDR3 region has 16 residues. Losses at the gene ends were 5 bases for V and 6 bases for J; bases not matched to a gene: 10. From germline, CDR1 is MNHEY and CDR2 SVGEGT. CDR3 in amino acids: CASSPGTSGWADTQYF. The CDR3 DNA reads TGTGCCAGCAGTCCCGGGACTAGCGGATGGGCGGATACGCAGTATTTT.

This clonotype appeared many times. The rearrangement links TRBV29-1 to TRBJ1-2, with D tentatively TRBD1 (5 bases). The length of the CDR3 is 13 residues. The ends were cut back, 0 bases at V and 7 bases at J, with 12 bases in the middle. The V gene's germline CDR1 is SQVTM and CDR2 ANQGSEA. CDR3 DNA: TGCAGCGTTGAAGATCAGGGCGGGGCTGGCTACACCTTC. Its protein is CSVEDQGGAGYTF.

This clonotype has ten or more counts. V usage is TRBV28 and J usage is TRBJ1-2, with TRBD1 matching over 10 bases. The CDR3 is 15 residues long. Germline CDR1 reads MDHEN; CDR2 reads SYDVKM. With 5 bases clipped from V and 2 bases from J, the junction kept 5 bases outside the gene matches. The chain's CDR3 is CASSLPGQGNYGYTF. As DNA, the CDR3 is TGTGCCAGCAGTCTGCCGGGACAGGGGAACTATGGCTACACCTTC.

This clonotype was seen at least ten times. This chain joins TRBV6-5 and TRBJ2-5, with D uncertain. The length of the CDR3 is 12 residues. In germline, CDR1 is MNHEY, CDR2 SVGAGI. V lost 10 bases, J lost 4 bases, and 13 bases lay in between. The CDR3 sequence: CATGRVAETQYF. The CDR3 region has the DNA TGTGCCACCGGTCGGGTGGCAGAGACCCAGTACTTC.

In its sample, this clonotype was seen many times. The chain recombines TRBV6-5 with TRBJ2-3, with 7 bases identical to TRBD1. This CDR3 has 12 amino acids. Per the germline V gene, CDR1 is MNHEY and CDR2 is SVGAGI. With V trimmed by 6 bases and J by 8 bases, 5 bases remained unmatched. DNA for the CDR3: TGTGCCAGCAGCCGCGACAGGGCTACGCAGTATTTT. It is translated as CASSRDRATQYF.

This clonotype showed up many times. This chain uses TRBV5-1 with TRBJ1-4; possibly TRBD1 for D (5 bases). The ends were cut back, 0 bases at V and 0 bases at J, with 9 bases in the middle. This CDR3 is 16 amino acids long. Germline assignment: CDR1 SGHRS and CDR2 YFSETQ. CDR3 DNA: TGCGCCAGCAGCTTGGGCACAGGCGCAACTAATGAAAAACTGTTTTTT. Its translation is CASSLGTGATNEKLFF.

The CDR3 region is CASSVPGREYTEAFF. The CDR3 DNA is TGTGCCAGTAGTGTTCCAGGGAGAGAGTACACTGAAGCTTTCTTT. V gene TRBV19 combines with J gene TRBJ1-1, with a possible D match to TRBD1 (5 bases). Germline V lookup: CDR1 LNHDA, CDR2 SQIVND (reference sequence). V shed 5 bases and J shed 3 bases, with 16 bases lying between them. This CDR3 has 15 amino acids. The variable domain in full, with the rest retrieved from reference TRBV19 and TRBJ1-1, is DGGITQSPKYLFRKEGQNVTLSCEQNLNHDAMYWYRQDPGQGLRLIYYSQIVNDFQKGDIAEGYSVSREKKESFPLTVTSAQKNPTAFYLCASSVPGREYTEAFFGQGTRLTVV.

This clonotype was observed a handful of times. This may stem from a read error, because a much larger clone lies one nucleotide away. The gene calls are TRBV12-3 or TRBV12-4 and TRBJ2-2; D ambiguous. This CDR3 has 14 residues. V shed 5 bases and J shed 1 base, with 8 bases lying between them. For the CDR3, the DNA is TGTGCCAGCAGTCAGACAAGGAACACCGGGGAGCTGTTTTTT. Its protein product is CASSQTRNTGELFF.

This clonotype was counted only a few times. Relative to the germline gene, one junction end is altered; a read error may explain this. V gene TRBV11-2 combines with J gene TRBJ2-7; D might be TRBD2 (6 bases). Germline-derived CDR1 and CDR2 are SGHAT and FQNNGV. The CDR3 has 15 amino acids. The CDR3 region has the DNA TGTGCCAGCAGCGGGGGACTCTCTCCGACCTACGAGCGGTACTTC. It encodes CASSGGLSPTYERYF.

This clonotype was counted many times. This chain joins TRBV2 and TRBJ2-1; tentatively, D is TRBD2 (6 bases). Germline V CDR1 and CDR2: SNHLY, FYNNEI. Trimming cost V 7 bases and J 9 bases, with 13 bases left between them. This CDR3 has 12 amino acids. The CDR3 DNA is TGTGCCAGCAAAGGGACTTTCCTTGAGCAGTTCTTC. Its translation is CASKGTFLEQFF.

This clonotype has ten or more counts. The V and J genes are TRBV5-1 and TRBJ2-1; tentatively, D is TRBD2 (5 bases). In germline, CDR1 is SGHRS, CDR2 YFSETQ. Trimming removed 1 base from V and 9 bases from J, with 17 bases in between. The CDR3 is 15 residues long. The DNA for the CDR3 is TGCGCCAGCAGCTTGAGGCTAGCCCAGACGGGTGAGCAGTTCTTC. Translating it yields CASSLRLAQTGEQFF.

This clonotype has ten or more counts. The chain links TRBV7-8 to TRBJ1-5; 7 bases are shared with TRBD1. The CDR3 is made up of 16 amino acids. Losses at the gene ends were 5 bases for V and 3 bases for J; bases not matched to a gene: 10. Germline CDR1 SGHVS, CDR2 FQNEAQ. The CDR3 region is CASSRLSGTVNQPQHF. DNA for the CDR3: TGTGCCAGCAGCCGATTATCCGGGACAGTCAATCAGCCCCAGCATTTT.

Comments on this clonotype: A much larger clonotype is one base distant, so this may be a read error. This chain connects TRBV3-1 to TRBJ1-5; TRBD1 is a possible D gene (5 bases). The CDR3 has 14 residues. The germline V gene encodes CDR1 LGHDT and CDR2 YNNKEL (reference sequence). The CDR3 DNA is TGTGCCAGCAGCCAAGGGGGGTTCAATCAGCTCCAGCATTTT. Translation gives CASSQGGFNQLQHF.

This clonotype was counted at least ten times. The rearrangement links TRBV20-1 to TRBJ2-5; a possible D gene is TRBD1 (5 bases). The CDR3 runs 13 residues. Germline CDR1 DFQATT, CDR2 SNEGSKA (reference sequence). Trimming took 3 bases from V and 0 from J, leaving 8 bases between them. CDR3 in amino acids: CSASQGHQETQYF. The CDR3 DNA reads as TGCAGTGCTAGTCAGGGCCACCAAGAGACCCAGTACTTC.

This clonotype was recorded at least ten times. J is TRBJ1-6 and V is TRBV4-3, with TRBD1 as a possible D gene (6 bases). The ends were cut back, 0 bases at V and 7 bases at J, with 16 bases in the middle. Germline CDR1 is LGHNA and CDR2 is YSLEER. CDR3 length equals 17 residues. The DNA for the CDR3 is TGCGCCAGCAGCCAAGAAATACCCGGGACAAGCAATTCACCCCTCCACTTT. Amino acid sequence: CASSQEIPGTSNSPLHF.

This clonotype was found many times. The chain recombines TRBV10-2 with TRBJ2-2, with D tentatively TRBD1 (5 bases). V was pared by 9 bases and J by 8 bases, with 16 bases between. Germline-derived CDR1 and CDR2 are WSHSY and SAAADI. The CDR3 covers 13 residues. The DNA of the CDR3 is TGCGCCAGTATTAGGGGTGGCGCGGGGGAGCTGTTTTTT. Its protein is CASIRGGAGELFF.

The V gene is TRBV27, the J gene TRBJ2-1; D might be TRBD1 (7 bases). The CDR3 loop spans 12 amino acids. Germline-derived CDR1 and CDR2 are MNHEY and SMNVEV (reference sequence). V was trimmed by 5 bases and J by 12 bases, leaving 14 bases between them. The CDR3 region has the DNA TGTGCCAGCAGTCCCCAGGGGGGACCGCAGTTCTTC. Protein sequence: CASSPQGGPQFF.

This clonotype has a count of ten or more. V gene TRBV5-5 combines with J gene TRBJ2-3; no reliable D call. Germline V lookup: CDR1 SGHKS, CDR2 YYEKEE (reference sequence). This CDR3 is 15 amino acids long. V lost 4 bases to trimming and J lost 0 bases, with 12 bases between them. The CDR3 DNA is TGTGCCAGCAGCCCGTGGATGTCTAGCACAGATACGCAGTATTTT. Encoded protein: CASSPWMSSTDTQYF. Combining the CDR3 with reference TRBV5-5 and TRBJ2-3 gives the whole variable domain DAGVTQSPTHLIKTRGQQVTLRCSPISGHKSVSWYQQVLGQGPQFIFQYYEKEERGRGNFPDRFSARQFPNYSSELNVNALLLGDSALYLCASSPWMSSTDTQYFGPGTRLTVL.

This clonotype was observed many times. The J gene is TRBJ2-7, the V gene TRBV2; D is unresolved. The CDR3 is 10 amino acids. Germline lookup yields CDR1 SNHLY and CDR2 FYNNEI. The V and J ends lost 6 bases and 3 bases respectively, with 3 bases between them. DNA for the CDR3: TGTGCCAGCAGCAACTACGAGCAGTACTTC. Residues: CASSNYEQYF.

As regards this clonotype: A much larger clone lies one base from this, so it may be a read error. The rearrangement links TRBV6-5 to TRBJ2-7; TRBD1 aligns across 7 bases. CDR3 length: 15 amino acids. J gave up 1 base and V 5 bases, and 8 bases lay outside the gene matches. CDR1 is MNHEY, CDR2 SVGAGI, per germline. This chain's CDR3 is CASSAWTGLSYEQYF. DNA of the CDR3: TGTGCCAGCAGTGCGTGGACAGGCTTATCCTACGAGCAGTACTTC.

This clonotype was observed at least ten times. The chain combines TRBV24-1 with TRBJ1-2; 8 bases are a match to TRBD1. The CDR3 is 13 residues long. Germline values: CDR1 KGHDR, CDR2 SFDVKD. The J segment lost 6 bases and the V segment lost 4 bases, leaving 3 bases of the junction unmatched. The CDR3 DNA is TGTGCCACCAGTGAACAGGGGGTGGATGGCTACACCTTC. This codes for CATSEQGVDGYTF.

In its sample, this clonotype was seen a few times. This chain links TRBV29-1 with TRBJ1-1; 10 nucleotides match TRBD1. Germline V gives CDR1 SQVTM, CDR2 ANQGSEA. Trimming removed 6 bases from V and 4 bases from J; junction bases left unmatched: 5. CDR3 size: 13 residues. The CDR3 region is CSVTGGTGTEAFF. The CDR3 nucleotides are TGCAGCGTGACAGGGGGCACAGGCACTGAAGCTTTCTTT.